The 10 T cell receptor beta chains reported below all come from one sample, sequenced in a study of CD8+ T cells in alopecia areata (dated by TCRdb to between 2017 and 2018). To prepare the library, the immunoSEQ multiplex PCR assay was applied. RNA was extracted from all samples and reverse transcribed into cDNA as template for TCR sequencing. This is the immuneACCESS table as TCRdb keeps it, with only in-frame sequences that have V and J called. A part of the clones is gone; compared with another copy, unresolved V genes explain less than half, and the rest is unexplained. The sample contains 60,000 to 85,000 clones, roughly 30% of them found a single time. Just under 15% of the sample comes from the top ten. The time point label of this sample denotes: more than 3 weeks on oral tofacitinib. This specimen's treatment or condition label, per the study, means: oral pan-JAK inhibitor, 5-10 mg twice daily.

Here the sequenced sample was CD8+ T cells sorted from blood, taken at week 4, from a patient treated with tofacitinib. The receptors stem from a human donor with alopecia areata.

This clone is medium-sized in the sample. CDR3 residues: CATRGASGSTDTQYF. CDR3 DNA: TGTGCCACAAGAGGGGCTAGCGGTAGCACAGATACGCAGTATTTT. The chain has TRBV10-3 and TRBJ2-3; 7 bases map to TRBD2. The V and J ends lost 10 bases and 0 bases, in that order; junction bases with no gene match: 10. The CDR3 is 15 amino acids. Germline V gene data show CDR1 as ENHRY and CDR2 as SYGVKD.

A few counts support this clone. The rearrangement uses TRBV27 and TRBJ2-1; D tentatively reads TRBD1 or TRBD2 (6 bases each). The CDR3 has 14 residues. CDR1 is MNHEY and CDR2 is SMNVEV in the germline V gene (reference sequence). The germline V and J ends were trimmed by 7 bases and 8 bases, with 18 bases remaining between them. CDR3 sequence: CASTRGRIIDEQFF. In DNA, the CDR3 is TGTGCCAGCACACGGGGGCGCATAATCGATGAGCAGTTCTTC.

This clone turned up a few times. A far more abundant clone sits one base away, making this likely a read error. CDR3 region: CASSERTGGREGYTF. The CDR3 region has the DNA TGTGCCAGCAGCGAGCGGACAGGGGGGCGGGAGGGCTACACCTTC. The rearrangement joins TRBV9 to TRBJ1-2, with 10 bases identical to TRBD1. V gave up 3 bases and J gave up 8 bases; unmatched junction bases: 10. From germline, CDR1 is SGDLS and CDR2 YYNGEE. CDR3 length: 15 amino acids.

The rearrangement links TRBV7-9 to TRBJ2-5; 8 bases line up with TRBD1. Germline V gives CDR1 SEHNR, CDR2 FQNEAQ (reference sequence). The V gene end was trimmed by 4 bases and the J gene end by 7 bases; junction bases not matched to a gene: 5. CDR3 length equals 13 residues. CDR3 nucleotide sequence: TGTGCCAGCAGCTCCAGGGGGCTTGTGACCCAGTACTTC. Translated, it gives CASSSRGLVTQYF.

This chain links TRBV9 with TRBJ1-5, with D perhaps matching TRBD1 (5 bases). Trimming removed 5 bases at V and 5 bases at J, with 14 bases between. In germline, CDR1 is SGDLS, CDR2 YYNGEE. The CDR3 consists of 14 residues. CDR3 DNA: TGTGCCAGCAGTGCGGGGGATTCTCATCAGCCCCAGCATTTT. Amino acid sequence: CASSAGDSHQPQHF. Filled out from reference TRBV9 and TRBJ1-5, the complete variable domain reads DSGVTQTPKHLITATGQRVTLRCSPRSGDLSVYWYQQSLDQGLQFLIQYYNGEERAKGNILERFSAQQFPDLHSELNLSSLELGDSALYFCASSAGDSHQPQHFGDGTRLSIL.

In this sample, this clone turned up a few times. The rearrangement uses TRBV29-1 and TRBJ2-2, with TRBD2 matching 9 bases. Trimming at V came to 4 bases and at J to 3 bases, leaving 0 bases not matched to a gene. The CDR3 runs to 13 residues. The germline gives CDR1 SQVTM, CDR2 ANQGSEA. CDR3 sequence: CSVGLADTGELFF. In nucleotides, the CDR3 is TGCAGCGTTGGACTAGCGGACACCGGGGAGCTGTTTTTT.

The J gene is TRBJ1-5, the V gene TRBV4-2, with a tentative D call TRBD1 (5 bases). CDR3 length: 17 residues. Germline V CDR1 and CDR2: LGHNA, YNFKEQ. The ends were cut back, 1 base at V and 1 base at J, with 14 bases in the middle. CDR3 DNA sequence: TGTGCCAGCAGCCAAGGAGGGGCAGGAAGAAGCAATCAGCCCCAGCATTTT. This sequence encodes CASSQGGAGRSNQPQHF.

The CDR3 sequence is CASSLKGQTYSPGANVLTF. The CDR3, as DNA: TGTGCCAGCAGCTTAAAGGGTCAAACTTATTCGCCTGGGGCCAACGTCCTGACTTTC. V is TRBV11-2 and J is TRBJ2-6; D ambiguous. Germline lookup yields CDR1 SGHAT and CDR2 FQNNGV. This CDR3 is 19 amino acids long. V was trimmed by 2 bases and J by 2 bases, leaving 19 bases between them.

This clone was observed a few times. The rearrangement links TRBV7-2 to TRBJ2-5, with D perhaps TRBD1 (6 bases). V lost 4 bases and J 9 bases, leaving 18 bases between the germline ends. This CDR3 has 14 residues. The germline V gene has CDR1 SGHTA and CDR2 FQGNSA. Here the CDR3 reads CASSSTGGKMAQYF. The CDR3 DNA is TGTGCCAGCAGCTCAACTGGGGGCAAGATGGCCCAGTACTTC.

Here the CDR3 DNA reads TGTGCCAGCAGCCCGGGGACGGCATCCTACAATGAGCAGTTCTTC. Translating it yields CASSPGTASYNEQFF. The chain employs TRBV9 and TRBJ2-1; D is tentatively TRBD1 or TRBD2 (5 bases each). The germline V gene encodes CDR1 SGDLS and CDR2 YYNGEE. With 4 bases removed from V and 1 base from J, the gap between germline ends came to 12 bases. This CDR3 contains 15 residues.